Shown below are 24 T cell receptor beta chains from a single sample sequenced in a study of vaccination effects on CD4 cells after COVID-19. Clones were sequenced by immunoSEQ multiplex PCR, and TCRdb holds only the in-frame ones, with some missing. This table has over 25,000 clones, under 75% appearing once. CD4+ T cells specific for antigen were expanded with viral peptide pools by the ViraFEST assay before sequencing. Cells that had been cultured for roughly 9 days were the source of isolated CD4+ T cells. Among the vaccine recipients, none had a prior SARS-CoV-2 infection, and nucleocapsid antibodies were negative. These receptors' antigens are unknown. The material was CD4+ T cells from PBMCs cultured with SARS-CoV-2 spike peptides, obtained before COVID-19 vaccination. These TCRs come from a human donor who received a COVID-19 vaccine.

This CDR3 reads CASSQVYGTSGRGEQFF. In DNA, the CDR3 is TGTGCCAGCAGCCAAGTCTATGGGACTAGCGGGAGAGGTGAGCAGTTCTTC. V is TRBV14 and J is TRBJ2-1; TRBD2 matches 14 bases. V lost 1 base, J lost 9 bases, and 8 bases stayed unmatched. Looked up from germline, CDR1 is SGHDN and CDR2 is FVKESK. The CDR3 runs to 17 residues. Full variable domain (outside the CDR3, taken from reference TRBV14 and TRBJ2-1): EAGVTQFPSHSVIEKGQTVTLRCDPISGHDNLYWYRRVMGKEIKFLLHFVKESKQDESGMPNNRFLAERTGGTYSTLKVQPAELEDSGVYFCASSQVYGTSGRGEQFFGPGTRLTVL.

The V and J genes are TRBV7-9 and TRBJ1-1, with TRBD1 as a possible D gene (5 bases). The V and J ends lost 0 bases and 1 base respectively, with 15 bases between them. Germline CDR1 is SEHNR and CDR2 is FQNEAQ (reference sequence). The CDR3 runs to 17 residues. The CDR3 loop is CASSLAASSRGNTEAFF. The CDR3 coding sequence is TGTGCCAGCAGCTTAGCCGCATCTTCTAGGGGGAACACTGAAGCTTTCTTT.

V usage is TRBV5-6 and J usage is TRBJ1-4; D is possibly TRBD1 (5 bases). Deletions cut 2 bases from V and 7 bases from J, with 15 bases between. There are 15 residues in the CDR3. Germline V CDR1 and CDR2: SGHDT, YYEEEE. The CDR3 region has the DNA TGTGCCAGCAGCTTCCCTGCCGGGACGGGTGAAAAACTGTTTTTT. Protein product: CASSFPAGTGEKLFF. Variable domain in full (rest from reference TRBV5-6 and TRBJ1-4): DAGVTQSPTHLIKTRGQQVTLRCSPKSGHDTVSWYQQALGQGPQFIFQYYEEEERQRGNFPDRFSGHQFPNYSSELNVNALLLGDSALYLCASSFPAGTGEKLFFGSGTQLSVL.

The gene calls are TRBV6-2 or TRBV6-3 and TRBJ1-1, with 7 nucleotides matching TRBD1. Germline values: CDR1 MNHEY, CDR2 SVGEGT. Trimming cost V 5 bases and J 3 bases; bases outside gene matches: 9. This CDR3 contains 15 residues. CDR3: CASSERQGAYTEAFF. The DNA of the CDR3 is TGTGCCAGCAGTGAGAGACAGGGCGCATACACTGAAGCTTTCTTT.

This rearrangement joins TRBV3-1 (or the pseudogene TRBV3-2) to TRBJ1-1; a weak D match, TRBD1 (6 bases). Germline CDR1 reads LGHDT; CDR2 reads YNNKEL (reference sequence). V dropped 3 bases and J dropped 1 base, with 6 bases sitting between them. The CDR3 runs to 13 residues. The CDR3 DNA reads TGTGCCAGCAGCCAGACAGGGAACACTGAAGCTTTCTTT. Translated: CASSQTGNTEAFF.

CDR3 sequence: CASSIKGYNEKLFF. CDR3 coding DNA: TGTGCCAGTAGTATCAAGGGGTATAATGAAAAACTGTTTTTT. The chain joins TRBV19 to TRBJ1-4; D perhaps matches TRBD1 (5 bases). This CDR3 comprises 14 residues. Deletions cut 3 bases from V and 4 bases from J, with 9 bases between. The V gene's germline CDR1 is LNHDA and CDR2 SQIVND (reference sequence).

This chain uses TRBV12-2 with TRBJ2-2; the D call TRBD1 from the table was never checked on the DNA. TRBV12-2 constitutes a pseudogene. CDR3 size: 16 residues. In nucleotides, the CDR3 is TGTGCAAGTCGCTCCGACAGGGTCGGAAGCACCGGGGAGCTGTTTTTT. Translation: CASRSDRVGSTGELFF.

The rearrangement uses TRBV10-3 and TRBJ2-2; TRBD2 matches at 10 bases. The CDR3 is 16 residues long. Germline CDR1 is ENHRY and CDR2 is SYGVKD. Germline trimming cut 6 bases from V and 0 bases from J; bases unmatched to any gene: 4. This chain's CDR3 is CAISGLAVSNTGELFF. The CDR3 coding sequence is TGTGCCATCAGCGGACTAGCGGTTTCGAACACCGGGGAGCTGTTTTTT.

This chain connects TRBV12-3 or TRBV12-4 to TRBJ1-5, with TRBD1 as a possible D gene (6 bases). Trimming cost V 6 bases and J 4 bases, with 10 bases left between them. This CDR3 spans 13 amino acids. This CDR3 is CASRTTGNQPQHF. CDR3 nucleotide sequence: TGTGCCAGCAGAACTACAGGGAATCAGCCCCAGCATTTT.

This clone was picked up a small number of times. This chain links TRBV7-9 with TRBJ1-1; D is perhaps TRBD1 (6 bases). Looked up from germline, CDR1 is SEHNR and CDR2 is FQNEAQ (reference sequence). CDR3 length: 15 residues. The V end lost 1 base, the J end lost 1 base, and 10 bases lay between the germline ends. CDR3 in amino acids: CASSLEGHPNTEAFF. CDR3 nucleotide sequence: TGTGCCAGCAGCTTAGAGGGACACCCGAACACTGAAGCTTTCTTT.

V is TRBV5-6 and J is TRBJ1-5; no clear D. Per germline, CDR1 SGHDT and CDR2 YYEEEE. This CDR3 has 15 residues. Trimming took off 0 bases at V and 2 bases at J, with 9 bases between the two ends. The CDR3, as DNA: TGTGCCAGCAGCTTGGGGGGTGTTGGCAATCAGCCCCAGCATTTT. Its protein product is CASSLGGVGNQPQHF.

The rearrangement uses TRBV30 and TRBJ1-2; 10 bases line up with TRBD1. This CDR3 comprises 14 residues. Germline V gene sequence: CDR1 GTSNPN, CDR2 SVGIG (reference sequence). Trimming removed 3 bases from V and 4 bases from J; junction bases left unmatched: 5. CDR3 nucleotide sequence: TGTGCCTGGAGAACCAGGACAGGGGGCTATGGCTACACCTTC. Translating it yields CAWRTRTGGYGYTF.

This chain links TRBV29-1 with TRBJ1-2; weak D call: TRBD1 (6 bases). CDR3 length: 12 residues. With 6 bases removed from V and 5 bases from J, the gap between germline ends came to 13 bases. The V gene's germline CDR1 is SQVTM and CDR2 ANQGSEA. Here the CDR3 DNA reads TGCAGCGTGCAACAGGGCCAGTATGGCTACACCTTC. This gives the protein CSVQQGQYGYTF.

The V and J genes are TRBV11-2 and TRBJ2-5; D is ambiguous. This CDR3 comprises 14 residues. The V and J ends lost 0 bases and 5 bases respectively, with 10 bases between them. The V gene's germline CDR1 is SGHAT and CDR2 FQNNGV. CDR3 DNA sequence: TGTGCCAGCAGCTTAGACCCGATCGGGGAGACCCAGTACTTC. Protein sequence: CASSLDPIGETQYF.

This chain's CDR3 is CASRGGGVGGHEQYF. The CDR3 nucleotides read TGTGCCAGCAGGGGGGGAGGGGTAGGCGGCCACGAGCAGTACTTC. The V gene is TRBV28, the J gene TRBJ2-7; 7 nucleotides agree with TRBD2. This CDR3 is 15 amino acids long. With V trimmed by 6 bases and J by 5 bases, 13 bases remained unmatched. CDR1 and CDR2 from the germline V gene are MDHEN and SYDVKM.

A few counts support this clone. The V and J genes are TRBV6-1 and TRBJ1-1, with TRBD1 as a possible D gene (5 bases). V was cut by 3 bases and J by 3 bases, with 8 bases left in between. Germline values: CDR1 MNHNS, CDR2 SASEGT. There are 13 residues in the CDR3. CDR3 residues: CASSEGEHTEAFF. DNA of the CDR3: TGTGCCAGCAGTGAGGGGGAGCACACTGAAGCTTTCTTT.

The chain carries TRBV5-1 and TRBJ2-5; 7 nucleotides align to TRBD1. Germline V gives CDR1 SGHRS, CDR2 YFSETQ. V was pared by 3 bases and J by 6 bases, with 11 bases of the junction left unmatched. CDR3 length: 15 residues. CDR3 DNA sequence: TGCGCCAGCAGCTCAACCATCGGGACAGTCAAGACCCAGTACTTC. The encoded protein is CASSSTIGTVKTQYF.

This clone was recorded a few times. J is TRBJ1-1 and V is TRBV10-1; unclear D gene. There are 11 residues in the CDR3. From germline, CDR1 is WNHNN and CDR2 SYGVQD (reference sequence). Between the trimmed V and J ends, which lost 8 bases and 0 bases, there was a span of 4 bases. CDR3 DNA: TGCGCCAGCGGGCTGAACACTGAAGCTTTCTTT. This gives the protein CASGLNTEAFF.

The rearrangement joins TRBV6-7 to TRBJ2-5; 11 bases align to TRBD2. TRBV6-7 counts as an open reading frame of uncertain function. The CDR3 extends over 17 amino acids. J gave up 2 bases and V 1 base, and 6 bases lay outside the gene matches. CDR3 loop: CASSYWTSGRPQETQYF. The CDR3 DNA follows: TGTGCCAGCAGTTACTGGACTAGCGGGCGTCCTCAAGAGACCCAGTACTTC.

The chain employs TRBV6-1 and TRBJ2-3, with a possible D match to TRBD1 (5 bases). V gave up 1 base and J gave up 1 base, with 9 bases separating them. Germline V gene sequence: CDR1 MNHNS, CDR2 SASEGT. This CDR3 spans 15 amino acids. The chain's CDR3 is CASSEGGAGTDTQYF. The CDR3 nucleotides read TGTGCCAGCAGTGAAGGGGGCGCCGGCACAGATACGCAGTATTTT.

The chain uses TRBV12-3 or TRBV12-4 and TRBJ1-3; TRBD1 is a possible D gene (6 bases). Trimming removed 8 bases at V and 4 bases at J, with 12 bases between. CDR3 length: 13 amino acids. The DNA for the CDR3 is TGTGCCAGCCACAAAGGGGGAGGAAACACCATATATTTT. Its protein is CASHKGGGNTIYF.

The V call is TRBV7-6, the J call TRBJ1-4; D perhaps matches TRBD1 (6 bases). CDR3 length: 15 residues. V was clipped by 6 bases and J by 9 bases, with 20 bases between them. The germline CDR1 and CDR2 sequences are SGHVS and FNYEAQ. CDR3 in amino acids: CASSQGGGSGKKLFF. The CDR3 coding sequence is TGTGCCAGCAGTCAAGGGGGGGGCTCTGGAAAAAAACTGTTTTTT.

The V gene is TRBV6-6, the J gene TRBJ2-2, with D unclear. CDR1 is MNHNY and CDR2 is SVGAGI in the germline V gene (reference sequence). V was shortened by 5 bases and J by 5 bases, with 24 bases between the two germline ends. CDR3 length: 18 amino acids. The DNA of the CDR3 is TGTGCCAGCAGTCAGGCCACCAGTTTTGCCTGGCGGACCGGGGAGCTGTTTTTT. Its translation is CASSQATSFAWRTGELFF.

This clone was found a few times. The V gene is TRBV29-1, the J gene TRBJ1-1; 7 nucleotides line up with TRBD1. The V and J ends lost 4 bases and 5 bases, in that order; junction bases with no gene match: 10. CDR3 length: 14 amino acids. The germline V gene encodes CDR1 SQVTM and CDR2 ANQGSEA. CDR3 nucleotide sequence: TGCAGCGTTGTCACGAGGGGGCGCGGAACTGAAGCTTTCTTT. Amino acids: CSVVTRGRGTEAFF.